The rows below give T cell receptor beta chains drawn from one sample of a study of blood T cell repertoires in COVID-19. Assay: immunoSEQ multiplex PCR; the TCRdb copy retains only in-frame clones and omits some. The sample includes fewer than 250,000 clones, around 81% seen only once; the top ten take 5.5% to 7.5%. Sequencing used peripheral blood. The receptor source for this set is an older woman with active or convalescent COVID-19. Each CDR3 is given with its conserved first and last residue. The D gene is left open where the match is weak. Not all rows give a size; the values are once, few, many and, for expanded clones, a class.

TRBV18,.,.,TRBJ2-5,TGTGCCAGCTCACCTCAACCACGGGGGGCGGCAGAGACCCAGTACTTC,CASSPQPRGAAETQYF
TRBV5-1,TRBD2,.,TRBJ2-7,TGCGCCAGCAGCGCCGGGGGGTCCCCTTTTGACGAGCAGTACTTC,CASSAGGSPFDEQYF
TRBV6-6,TRBD2,.,TRBJ2-2,TGTGCCAGCGCCCGGGGGGAAGGATCCGGGGAGCTGTTTTTT,CASARGEGSGELFF
TRBV7-9,.,.,TRBJ2-1,TGTGCCAGCAGCTTGCAGGGGCACAATGAGCAGTTCTTC,CASSLQGHNEQFF
TRBV7-6,TRBD1,once,TRBJ1-1,TGTGCCAGCAGTTCCGGACAGGGAAACACTGAAGCTTTCTTT,CASSSGQGNTEAFF
TRBV7-8,TRBD1,.,TRBJ1-4,TGTGCCAGCAGCTCTAGGGTACCCCAGGGGGAACTGTTTTTT,CASSSRVPQGELFF
TRBV24-1,.,.,TRBJ2-7,TGTGCCACCAGTGACGCTACAGGACAGATCTACGAGCAGTACTTC,CATSDATGQIYEQYF
TRBV29-1,TRBD1,.,TRBJ2-2,TGCAGCTACTCCGGGACAGCGAACACCGGGGAGCTGTTTTTT,CSYSGTANTGELFF
TRBV19,.,.,TRBJ2-2,TGTGCCAGTAGTATTGGTCAGGGGAACACCGGGGAGCTGTTTTTT,CASSIGQGNTGELFF
TRBV6-6,TRBD1,.,TRBJ1-4,TGTGCCAGCAGTTCCCCCAGGGGGGCAGGTGAAAAACTGTTTTTT,CASSSPRGAGEKLFF
TRBV29-1,.,.,TRBJ2-6,TGCAGCGTTGTGGGGAGTAGATCTGGGGCCAACGTCCTGACTTTC,CSVVGSRSGANVLTF
TRBV15,.,.,TRBJ1-2,TGTGCCACCAGCAGAGAAGGGGGCTATGGCTACACCTTC,CATSREGGYGYTF
TRBV6-6,.,.,TRBJ1-3,TGTGCCAGCAGTCCCCTAGATGCTGGAAACACCATATATTTT,CASSPLDAGNTIYF
TRBV6-1,.,.,TRBJ2-2,TGTGCCAGCAGTGAAACTACAGGGCCCGGGGAGCTGTTTTTT,CASSETTGPGELFF
TRBV6-5,.,.,TRBJ2-2,TGTGCCAGCAGTTACCGCACCACACACAACACCGGGGAGCTGTTTTTT,CASSYRTTHNTGELFF
TRBV9,.,.,TRBJ2-7,TGTGCCAGCAGCCCCCAGGCAGGTAGGACCTACGAGCAGTACTTC,CASSPQAGRTYEQYF
TRBV7-8,.,.,TRBJ1-3,TGTGCCAGCAGCTCCGAGGGGAGGGCTGGAAACACCATATATTTT,CASSSEGRAGNTIYF
TRBV4-1,.,.,TRBJ1-1,TGCGCCAGCAGCCAAAGGAGACAGCCCATGAACACTGAAGCTTTCTTT,CASSQRRQPMNTEAFF
TRBV3-1/TRBV3-2,.,few,TRBJ2-1,TGTGCCAGCAGCCAAGATGAGGGCTTGGGCTACAATGAGCAGTTCTTC,CASSQDEGLGYNEQFF
TRBV5-1,TRBD2,.,TRBJ2-5,TGCGCCAGCAGTTTCGTTAGCGGGGACCAAGAGACCCAGTACTTC,CASSFVSGDQETQYF
TRBV29-1,.,.,TRBJ1-1,TGCAGCGTTGGGAGTATCAACACTGAAGCTTTCTTT,CSVGSINTEAFF
TRBV19,.,.,TRBJ2-2,TGTGCCAGTACTCAACAGGGCAGCACCGGGGAGCTGTTTTTT,CASTQQGSTGELFF
TRBV4-2,TRBD1,.,TRBJ1-2,TGTGCCAGCAGCCATAAGTCAGGGGGATGGGATGGCTACACCTTC,CASSHKSGGWDGYTF
TRBV5-1,.,.,TRBJ1-3,TGCGCCAGCAGCGAAACAGAGGGAAACACCATATATTTT,CASSETEGNTIYF
TRBV6-5,.,.,TRBJ1-2,TGTGCCAGCAAGGAGCCAAACTATGGCTACACCTTC,CASKEPNYGYTF
TRBV19,.,.,TRBJ2-6,TGTGCCAGTAGCGGGACTGGGGCCAACGTCCTGACTTTC,CASSGTGANVLTF
TRBV9,.,once,TRBJ1-2,TGTGCCAGCAGCGTAAGGGGGGGGTATGGCTACACCTTC,CASSVRGGYGYTF
TRBV2,TRBD2,once,TRBJ2-5,TGTGCCAGCAGGGTGACTAGCGGAGGGGGAGAGACCCAGTACTTC,CASRVTSGGGETQYF
TRBV3-1/TRBV3-2,.,.,TRBJ1-1,TGTGCCAGCAGCCAATGGGGGAGGGACACTGAAGCTTTCTTT,CASSQWGRDTEAFF
TRBV25-1,TRBD1,.,TRBJ1-1,TGTGCCAGCAGTGACCCCTCCGGGACAGGGGAGGTAGCTTTCTTT,CASSDPSGTGEVAFF
TRBV4-2,.,.,TRBJ2-5,TGTGCCAGCAGCCGGAGGGGGGGAGAGACCCAGTACTTC,CASSRRGGETQYF
TRBV7-9,.,.,TRBJ1-2,TGTGCCAGCAGCTCACAACAGACGAACTATGGCTACACCTTC,CASSSQQTNYGYTF
TRBV2,TRBD2,.,TRBJ2-1,TGTGCCAGCACCCGGGGGGATGAGCAGTTCTTC,CASTRGDEQFF
TRBV5-1,TRBD2,once,TRBJ2-2,TGCGCCAGCAGGAGCGGGGGGGCGTCCGGCGGGGAGCTGTTTTTT,CASRSGGASGGELFF
TRBV2,TRBD2,.,TRBJ2-7,TGTGCCAGCAGTGCAGGGACTAGCGGGTGGTACGAGCAGTACTTC,CASSAGTSGWYEQYF
TRBV7-3,TRBD2,.,TRBJ2-2,TGTGCCAGCAGTTCCTCGTCTCGGCGGGAGGGCCGGACCGGGGAGCTGTTTTTT,CASSSSSRREGRTGELFF
TRBV2,TRBD2,.,TRBJ2-3,TGTGCCAGCGCTCCCTCGGGGAGCGGGGGCACAGATACGCAGTATTTT,CASAPSGSGGTDTQYF
TRBV6-1,.,.,TRBJ2-1,TGTGCCAGCAGTGAGTCAGGGGTTATCAATGAGCAGTTCTTC,CASSESGVINEQFF
TRBV2,TRBD1,few,TRBJ2-2,TGTGCCAGCACTGGGACAGCTAAGGCCGGGGAGCTGTTTTTT,CASTGTAKAGELFF
TRBV12-5,.,.,TRBJ1-3,TGTGCTAGTGGTTTAGGTCGGGGGGGATCCTCTGGAAACACCATATATTTT,CASGLGRGGSSGNTIYF
TRBV27,TRBD1,few,TRBJ2-2,TGTGCCAGCAGTTTTGGGACAGGGGACCCGCGGTACACCGGGGAGCTGTTTTTT,CASSFGTGDPRYTGELFF
TRBV30,TRBD1,.,TRBJ1-3,TGTGCCAGGGGACAGGGTTTACGTGGAAACACCATATATTTT,CARGQGLRGNTIYF
TRBV6-5,.,.,TRBJ1-2,TGTGCCAGCAGAGACGGACAGTCAGATGGCTACACCTTC,CASRDGQSDGYTF
TRBV6-1,.,.,TRBJ1-2,TGTGCCAGCAGTGAAGGGCGGGGGAGGGATTATGGCTACACCTTC,CASSEGRGRDYGYTF
TRBV13,TRBD1,.,TRBJ1-2,TGTGCCAGCACCAGGGGCAGGGGGCCGTTTGGCTACACCTTC,CASTRGRGPFGYTF
TRBV14,.,.,TRBJ2-1,TGTGCCAGCAGCCGCCGACAGCTAACCTACAATGAGCAGTTCTTC,CASSRRQLTYNEQFF
TRBV7-9,TRBD2,.,TRBJ2-3,TGTGCCAGCAGCAAAAACCAGGGACTAGCGTTAGATACGCAGTATTTT,CASSKNQGLALDTQYF
TRBV5-6,TRBD1,once,TRBJ1-4,TGTGCCAGCAGCTCAGGGACAGGGTGGGGAGAAAAACTGTTTTTT,CASSSGTGWGEKLFF
TRBV5-1,.,.,TRBJ1-5,TGCGCCAGCGCAGAAGGGGCTTCAAGCAATCAGCCCCAGCATTTT,CASAEGASSNQPQHF
TRBV6-5,.,.,TRBJ1-3,TGTGCCAGCAGCTCAGATGGAAACACCATATATTTT,CASSSDGNTIYF
TRBV29-1,.,.,TRBJ1-1,TGCAGCGTTGAAGATGGACAATCGACTGAAGCTTTCTTT,CSVEDGQSTEAFF
TRBV27,.,.,TRBJ2-5,TGTGCCAGCAGCCTCTTCAGGGGTTTAGAGACCCAGTACTTC,CASSLFRGLETQYF
TRBV7-2,TRBD2,.,TRBJ2-7,TGTGCCAGCAGCCTAGACACTAGCGGGACCTACGAGCAGTACTTC,CASSLDTSGTYEQYF